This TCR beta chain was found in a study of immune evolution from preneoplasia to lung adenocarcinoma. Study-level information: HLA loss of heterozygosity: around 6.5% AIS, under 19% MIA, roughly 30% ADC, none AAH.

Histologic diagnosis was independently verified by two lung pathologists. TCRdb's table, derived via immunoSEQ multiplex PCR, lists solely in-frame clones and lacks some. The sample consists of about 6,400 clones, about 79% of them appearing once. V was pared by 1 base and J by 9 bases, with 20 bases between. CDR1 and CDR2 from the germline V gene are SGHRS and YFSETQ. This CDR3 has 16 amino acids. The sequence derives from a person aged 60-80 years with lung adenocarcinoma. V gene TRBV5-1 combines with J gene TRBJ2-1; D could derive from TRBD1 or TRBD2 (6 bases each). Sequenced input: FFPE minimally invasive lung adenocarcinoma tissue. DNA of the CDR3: TGCGCCAGCAGCTTGTTGCCTAGCGCCGGCAGGGGTGAGCAGTTCTTC. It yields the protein CASSLLPSAGRGEQFF.